This T cell receptor beta chain is from a study of Ad26.COV2.S vaccination and SARS-CoV-2 variants. J gave up 3 bases and V 3 bases, and 6 bases lay outside the gene matches. The CDR3 totals 17 residues. Germline-derived CDR1 and CDR2 are MNHEY and SMNVEV (reference sequence). Treatment noted: about 20 received Ad26.COV2.S at low or high dose, single or two shots; about 5 received placebo; per-sample allocation not given. Samples came from day 63 after the first vaccine or placebo injection. Of note for this clone: What it binds is not known.

Method: immunoSEQ multiplex PCR; TCRdb's copy keeps in-frame clones and lacks some. Among about 320,000 clones listed, around 85% were seen once. General study findings and limits: Placebo and vaccine recipients had non-spike TCR breadth that was similar.

The sample in question was peripheral blood, obtained in a trial of Ad26.COV2.S vaccine versus placebo. The source of this sequence is a person between 18 and 65 years old who received the Ad26.COV2.S COVID-19 vaccine or a placebo. V and J are TRBV27 and TRBJ2-1; 12 nucleotides agree with TRBD1. CDR3 nucleotide sequence: TGTGCCAGCAGTTTCTGGGGACAGGGGGCCGGCTACAATGAGCAGTTCTTC. Translated: CASSFWGQGAGYNEQFF.